This T cell receptor beta chain was documented in a study of blood T cell repertoires in COVID-19. The overall study: The samples span acute and convalescent COVID-19 from the United States, Italy and Spain. PBMCs, B-cell-depleted T cells, or T cells provided the cDNA or gDNA that made up the material.

Under the authors' procedure: Counts of nucleated cells, estimated from reference gene primer amplification, were obtained. Sequenced by immunoSEQ multiplex PCR; TCRdb stores in-frame clones only, minus some. That table supplies the V and J calls and clone size; D and trimming were determined from the DNA. The sample contains more than 200,000 clones, around 84% of which appear only once. CDR3 length: 16 residues. Germline assignment: CDR1 SQVTM and CDR2 ANQGSEA. The V end lost 6 bases, the J end lost 0 bases, and 19 bases lay between the germline ends. This chain uses TRBV29-1 with TRBJ2-3, with D maybe TRBD2 (6 bases). The TCR originated in a man in his sixties with acute or convalescent COVID-19. Sequenced: peripheral blood. In DNA, the CDR3 is TGCAGCGTCGATGTCTCGGGACTGGATAGCACAGATACGCAGTATTTT. It yields the protein CSVDVSGLDSTDTQYF.